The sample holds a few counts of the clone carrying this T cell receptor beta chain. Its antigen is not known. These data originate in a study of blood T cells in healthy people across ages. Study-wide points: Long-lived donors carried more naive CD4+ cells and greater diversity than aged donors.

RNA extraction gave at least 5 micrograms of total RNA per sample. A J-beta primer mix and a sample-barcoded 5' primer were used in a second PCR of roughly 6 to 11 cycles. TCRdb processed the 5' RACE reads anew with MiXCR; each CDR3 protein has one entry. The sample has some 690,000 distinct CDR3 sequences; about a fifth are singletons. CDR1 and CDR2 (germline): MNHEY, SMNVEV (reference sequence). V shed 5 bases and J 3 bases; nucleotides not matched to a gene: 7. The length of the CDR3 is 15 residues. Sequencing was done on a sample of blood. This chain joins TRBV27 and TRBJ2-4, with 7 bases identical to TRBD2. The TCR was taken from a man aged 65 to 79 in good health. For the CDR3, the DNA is TGTGCCAGCAGTGGGGCGGGGGTTGACAAAAACATTCAGTACTTC. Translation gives CASSGAGVDKNIQYF.